This T cell receptor beta chain was captured in a study of T cells after posttransplantation cyclophosphamide. General study findings and limits: Later blood repertoires were often dominated by clones from the donor CD8+ memory compartment. Tissue-infiltrating T cells from skin or gut overlapped little with blood T cells. TRB clonality was highly associated with recipient CMV seropositivity and reactivation.

Details on this clone: Its antigen remains unidentified.

Repertoires were generated with immunoSEQ multiplex PCR, while TCRdb's copy carries only in-frame clones and drops some. The table records about 10,000 clones, about 98% of them present only once. CDR3 size: 14 residues. Per the germline V gene, CDR1 is MGHDK and CDR2 is SYGVNS. The junction had 4 bases not matched to a gene; V was cut back by 7 bases and J by 5 bases. The naive gate required viable CD3+CD4+ or CD3+CD8+ cells with CCR7+CD45RA+CD45RO-CD95-CD27+CD28+ phenotype. Peripheral blood was collected from the related graft donor on the marrow donation day. Sequenced material: naive CD4+ T cells sorted from PBMCs. The source of this sequence is a woman aged 60-70 years in good health, CMV-negative, and a related stem cell transplant donor. V gene TRBV25-1 combines with J gene TRBJ2-1; 11 bases are shared with TRBD2. The CDR3 protein is CASTLAGGDNEQFF. CDR3 in DNA: TGTGCCAGCACTTTAGCGGGAGGGGACAATGAGCAGTTCTTC.